This TCR beta chain was recovered during a study of T cell repertoires in cytomegalovirus infection (dated by TCRdb to between 2017 and 2020). For the study in its entirety: Donor HLA type was relevant to the analysis, because carriage of CMV infection together with the matching HLA type was indicated by public TCR beta signatures. The paper as a whole reports these results and caveats: In both this cohort and an independent cohort of some 370 donors, the cumulative frequency of public TCR beta family members distinguished carriers of CMV infection plus the relevant HLA type. In the ex vivo response, HLA-C-restricted CMV-specific TCR beta clonotypes were dominant, and in two of eight donors the single most frequent clonotype came from this HLA-C-restricted group.

There are a few counts of this clonotype. What this receptor recognizes is not known. Per-base qualities were not stored, and no clone one base away is much larger. Measured from the cysteine to the phenylalanine, the CDR3 is 11 residues long. The CDR3 DNA has 33 bases and is translated from base 1. V trim: 8 bases; J trim: 11 bases; unmatched bases: 8. The sequencer listed for this sample is Illumina HiSeq 1500. The public reads were run again by TCRdb, first through fastp at Q25 and then through MiXCR, and only productive beta chains were kept. Identical CDR3 proteins give one entry, which carries the most common genes and DNA. The sample table shows approximately 200,000 distinct CDR3 sequences, and over 20% are seen once. 15% to 20% of the sample goes to the ten largest clones.

This chain joins TRBV12-3 or TRBV12-4 to TRBJ1-1; 7 bases in the junction line up with TRBD1. The sequencing sample was made of CD8+ T cells from PBMCs. The sequence was obtained from a human donor in good health (CMV status not recorded). Some clones in this sample may be carry-over from other donors' samples. The sequenced DNA: TGTGCCAGCGGCCCAGGGGGAGGGGCTTTCTTT. Its protein product is CASGPGGGAFF.